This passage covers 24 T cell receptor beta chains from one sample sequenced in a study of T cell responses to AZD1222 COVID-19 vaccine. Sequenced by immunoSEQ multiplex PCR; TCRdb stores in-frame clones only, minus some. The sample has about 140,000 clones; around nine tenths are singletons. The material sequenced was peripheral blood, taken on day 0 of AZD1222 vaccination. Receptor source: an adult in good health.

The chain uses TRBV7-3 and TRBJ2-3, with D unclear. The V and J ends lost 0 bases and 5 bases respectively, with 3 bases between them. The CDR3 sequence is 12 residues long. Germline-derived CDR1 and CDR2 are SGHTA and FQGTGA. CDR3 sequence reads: CASSLTGDTQYF. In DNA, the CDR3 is TGTGCCAGCAGCTTAACGGGAGATACGCAGTATTTT.

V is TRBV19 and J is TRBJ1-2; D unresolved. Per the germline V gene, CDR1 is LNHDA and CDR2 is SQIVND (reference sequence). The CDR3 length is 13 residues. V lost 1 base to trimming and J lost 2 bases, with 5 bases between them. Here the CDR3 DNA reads TGTGCCAGTAGTATAGTTCGGAACTATGGCTACACCTTC. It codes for CASSIVRNYGYTF.

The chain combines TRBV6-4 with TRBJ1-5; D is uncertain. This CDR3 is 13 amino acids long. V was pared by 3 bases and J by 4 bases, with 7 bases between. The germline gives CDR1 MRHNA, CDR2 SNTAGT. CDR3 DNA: TGTGCCAGCAGTGAGGCAGATAATCAGCCCCAGCATTTT. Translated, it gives CASSEADNQPQHF.

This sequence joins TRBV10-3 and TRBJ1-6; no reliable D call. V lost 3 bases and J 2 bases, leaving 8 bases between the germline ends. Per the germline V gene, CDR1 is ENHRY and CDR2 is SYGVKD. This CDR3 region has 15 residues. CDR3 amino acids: CAISDKGTYNSPLHF. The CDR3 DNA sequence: TGTGCCATCAGTGATAAAGGGACCTATAATTCACCCCTCCACTTT.

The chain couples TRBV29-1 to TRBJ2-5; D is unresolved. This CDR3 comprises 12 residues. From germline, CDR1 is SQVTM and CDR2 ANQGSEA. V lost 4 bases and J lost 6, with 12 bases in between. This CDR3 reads CSVGTRPKTQYF. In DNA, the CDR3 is TGCAGCGTTGGGACCCGCCCTAAGACCCAGTACTTC.

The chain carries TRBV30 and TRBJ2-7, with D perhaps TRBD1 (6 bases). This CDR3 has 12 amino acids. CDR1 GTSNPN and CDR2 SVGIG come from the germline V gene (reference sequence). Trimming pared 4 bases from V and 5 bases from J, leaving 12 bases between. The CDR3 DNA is TGTGCCTGGAACAGGGAAGAGGACGAGCAGTACTTC. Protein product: CAWNREEDEQYF.

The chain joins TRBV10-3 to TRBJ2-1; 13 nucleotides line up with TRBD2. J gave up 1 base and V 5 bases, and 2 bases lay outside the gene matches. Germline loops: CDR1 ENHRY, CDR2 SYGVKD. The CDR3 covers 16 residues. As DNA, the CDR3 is TGTGCCATCAGTTGGACTAGCGGGGGTTCCTACAATGAGCAGTTCTTC. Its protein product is CAISWTSGGSYNEQFF.

CDR3: CATSRDRSGYTF. The CDR3 DNA follows: TGTGCCACCAGCAGAGATAGGTCCGGCTACACCTTC. V and J are TRBV15 and TRBJ1-2; D uncertain. The germline V gene encodes CDR1 LNHNV and CDR2 YYDKDF (reference sequence). V was clipped by 0 bases and J by 8 bases, with 7 bases between them. The CDR3 spans 12 residues.

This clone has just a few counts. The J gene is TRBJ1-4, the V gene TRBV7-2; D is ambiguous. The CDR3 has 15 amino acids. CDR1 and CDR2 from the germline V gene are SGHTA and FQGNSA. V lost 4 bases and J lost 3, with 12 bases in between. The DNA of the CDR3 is TGTGCCAGCAGCTCTCGGAGGTTGGCTAATGAAAAACTGTTTTTT. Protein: CASSSRRLANEKLFF.

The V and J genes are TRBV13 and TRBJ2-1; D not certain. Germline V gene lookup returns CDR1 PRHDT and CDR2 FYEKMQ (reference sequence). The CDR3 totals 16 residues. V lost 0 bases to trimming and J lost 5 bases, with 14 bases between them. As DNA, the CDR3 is TGTGCCAGCAGCTTAGGTTTGGACGAACCTCACAATGAGCAGTTCTTC. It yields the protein CASSLGLDEPHNEQFF.

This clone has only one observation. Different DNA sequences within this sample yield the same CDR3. CDR3 loop: CASSIGGNTEAFF. The CDR3 DNA reads TGTGCCAGTAGTATAGGGGGGAACACTGAAGCTTTCTTT. The chain carries TRBV19 and TRBJ1-1; D is undetermined. The CDR3 contains 13 residues. Trimming stripped 1 base from V and 1 base from J, with 4 bases between. CDR1 LNHDA and CDR2 SQIVND come from the germline V gene (reference sequence). The full variable domain, in which reference TRBV19 and TRBJ1-1 provide the parts outside the CDR3, is DGGITQSPKYLFRKEGQNVTLSCEQNLNHDAMYWYRQDPGQGLRLIYYSQIVNDFQKGDIAEGYSVSREKKESFPLTVTSAQKNPTAFYLCASSIGGNTEAFFGQGTRLTVV.

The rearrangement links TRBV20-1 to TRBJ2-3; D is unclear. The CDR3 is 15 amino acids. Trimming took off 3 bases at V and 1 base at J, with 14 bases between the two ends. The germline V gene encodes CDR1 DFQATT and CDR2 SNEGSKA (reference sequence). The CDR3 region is CSASSPSWGTDTQYF. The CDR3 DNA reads TGCAGTGCTAGTAGCCCTTCCTGGGGCACAGATACGCAGTATTTT.

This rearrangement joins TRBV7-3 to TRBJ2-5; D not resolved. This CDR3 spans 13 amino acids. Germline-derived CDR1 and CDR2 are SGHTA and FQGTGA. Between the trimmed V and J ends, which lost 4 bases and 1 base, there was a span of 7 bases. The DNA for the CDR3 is TGTGCCAGCAGCTCACTTCCCCAAGAGACCCAGTACTTC. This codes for CASSSLPQETQYF.

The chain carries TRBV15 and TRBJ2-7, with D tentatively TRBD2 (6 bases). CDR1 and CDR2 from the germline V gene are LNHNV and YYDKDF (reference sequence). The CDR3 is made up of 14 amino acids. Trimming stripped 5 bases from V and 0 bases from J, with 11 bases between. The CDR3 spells CATSADYSSYEQYF. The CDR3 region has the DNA TGTGCCACCAGCGCGGACTATTCCTCCTACGAGCAGTACTTC.

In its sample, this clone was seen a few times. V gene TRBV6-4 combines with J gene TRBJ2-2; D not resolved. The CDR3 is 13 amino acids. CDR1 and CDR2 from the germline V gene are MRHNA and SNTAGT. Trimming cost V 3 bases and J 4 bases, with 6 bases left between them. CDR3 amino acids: CASSDRATGELFF. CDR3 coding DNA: TGTGCCAGCAGTGATCGGGCCACCGGGGAGCTGTTTTTT.

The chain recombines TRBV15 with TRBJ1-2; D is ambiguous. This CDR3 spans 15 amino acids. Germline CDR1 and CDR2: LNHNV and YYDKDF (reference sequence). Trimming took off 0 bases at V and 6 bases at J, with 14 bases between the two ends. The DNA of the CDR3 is TGTGCCACCAGCAGAGATAATAGGATGAAGAATGGCTACACCTTC. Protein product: CATSRDNRMKNGYTF.

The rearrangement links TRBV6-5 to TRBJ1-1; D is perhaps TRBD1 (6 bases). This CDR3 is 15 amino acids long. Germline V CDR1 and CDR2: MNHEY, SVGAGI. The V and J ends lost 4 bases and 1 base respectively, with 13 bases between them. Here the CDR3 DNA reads TGTGCCAGCAGTTCCCGGGGGGGGCCGAACACTGAAGCTTTCTTT. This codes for CASSSRGGPNTEAFF.

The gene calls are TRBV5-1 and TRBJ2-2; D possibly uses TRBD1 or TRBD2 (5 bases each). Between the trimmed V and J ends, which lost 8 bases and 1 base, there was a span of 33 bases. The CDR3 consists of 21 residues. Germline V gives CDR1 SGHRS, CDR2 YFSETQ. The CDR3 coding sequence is TGCGCCAGTAAATTTTGGGACGACCCTTCCACGCCTTGGGTGAACACCGGGGAGCTGTTTTTT. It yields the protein CASKFWDDPSTPWVNTGELFF.

The CDR3 DNA reads as TGTGCCAGCAGTAAGCCGGGACAGGGGTACAATGAGCAGTTCTTC. Translating it yields CASSKPGQGYNEQFF. The chain employs TRBV28 and TRBJ2-1; 10 bases are shared with TRBD1. Germline V CDR1 and CDR2: MDHEN, SYDVKM. CDR3 length: 15 amino acids. J gave up 4 bases and V 5 bases, and 5 bases lay outside the gene matches.

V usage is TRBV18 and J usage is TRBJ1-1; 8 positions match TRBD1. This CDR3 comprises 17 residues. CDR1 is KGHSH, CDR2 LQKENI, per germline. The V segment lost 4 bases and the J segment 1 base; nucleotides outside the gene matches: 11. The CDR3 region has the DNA TGTGCCAGCTCACTTACCTTGACAGGGGAAGGGAACACTGAAGCTTTCTTT. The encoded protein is CASSLTLTGEGNTEAFF. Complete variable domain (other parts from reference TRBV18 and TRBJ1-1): NAGVMQNPRHLVRRRGQEARLRCSPMKGHSHVYWYRQLPEEGLKFMVYLQKENIIDESGMPKERFSAEFPKEGPSILRIQQVVRGDSAAYFCASSLTLTGEGNTEAFFGQGTRLTVV.

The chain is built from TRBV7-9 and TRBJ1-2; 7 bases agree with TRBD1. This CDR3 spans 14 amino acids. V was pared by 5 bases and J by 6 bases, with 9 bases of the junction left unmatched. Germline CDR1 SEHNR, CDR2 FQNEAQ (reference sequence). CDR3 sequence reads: CASSLQGRNDGYTF. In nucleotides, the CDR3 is TGTGCCAGCAGCCTACAGGGGAGGAACGATGGCTACACCTTC.

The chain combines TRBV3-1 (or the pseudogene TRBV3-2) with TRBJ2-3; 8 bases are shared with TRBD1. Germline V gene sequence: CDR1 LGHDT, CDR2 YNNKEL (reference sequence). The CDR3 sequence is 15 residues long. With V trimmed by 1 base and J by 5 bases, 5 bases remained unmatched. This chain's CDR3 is CASSQVRQGKDTQYF. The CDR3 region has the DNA TGTGCCAGCAGCCAAGTTAGACAGGGGAAAGATACGCAGTATTTT.

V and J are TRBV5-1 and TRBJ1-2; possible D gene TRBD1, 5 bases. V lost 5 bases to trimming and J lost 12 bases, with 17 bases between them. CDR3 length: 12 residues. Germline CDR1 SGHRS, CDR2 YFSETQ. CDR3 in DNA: TGCGCCAGCAGTACGGGGGGACCGGGACACACCTTC. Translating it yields CASSTGGPGHTF. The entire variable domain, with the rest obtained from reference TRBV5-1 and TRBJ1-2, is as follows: KAGVTQTPRYLIKTRGQQVTLSCSPISGHRSVSWYQQTPGQGLQFLFEYFSETQRNKGNFPGRFSGRQFSNSRSEMNVSTLELGDSALYLCASSTGGPGHTFGSGTRLTVV.

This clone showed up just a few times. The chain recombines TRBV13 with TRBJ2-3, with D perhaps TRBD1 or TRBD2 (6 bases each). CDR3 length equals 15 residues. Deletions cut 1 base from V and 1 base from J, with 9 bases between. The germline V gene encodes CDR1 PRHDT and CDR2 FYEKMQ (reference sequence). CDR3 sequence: CASSLEGGGTDTQYF. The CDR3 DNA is TGTGCCAGCAGCTTAGAGGGGGGCGGCACAGATACGCAGTATTTT.